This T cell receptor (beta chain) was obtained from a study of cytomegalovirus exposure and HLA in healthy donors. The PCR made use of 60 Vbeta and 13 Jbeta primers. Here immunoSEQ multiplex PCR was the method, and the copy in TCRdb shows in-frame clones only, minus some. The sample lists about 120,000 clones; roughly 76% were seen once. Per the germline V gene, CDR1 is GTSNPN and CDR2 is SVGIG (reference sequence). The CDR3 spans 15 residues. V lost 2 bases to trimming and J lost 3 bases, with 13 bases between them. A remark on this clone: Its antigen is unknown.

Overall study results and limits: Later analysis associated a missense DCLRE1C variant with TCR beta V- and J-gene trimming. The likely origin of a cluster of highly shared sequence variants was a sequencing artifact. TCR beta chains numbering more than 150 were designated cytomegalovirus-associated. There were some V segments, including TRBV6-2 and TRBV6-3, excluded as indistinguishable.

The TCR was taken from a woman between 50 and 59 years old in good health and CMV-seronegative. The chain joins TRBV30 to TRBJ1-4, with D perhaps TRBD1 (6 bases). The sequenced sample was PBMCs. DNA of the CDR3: TGTGCCTGGAGTTTACGGGGACACCCTAATGAAAAACTGTTTTTT. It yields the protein CAWSLRGHPNEKLFF.